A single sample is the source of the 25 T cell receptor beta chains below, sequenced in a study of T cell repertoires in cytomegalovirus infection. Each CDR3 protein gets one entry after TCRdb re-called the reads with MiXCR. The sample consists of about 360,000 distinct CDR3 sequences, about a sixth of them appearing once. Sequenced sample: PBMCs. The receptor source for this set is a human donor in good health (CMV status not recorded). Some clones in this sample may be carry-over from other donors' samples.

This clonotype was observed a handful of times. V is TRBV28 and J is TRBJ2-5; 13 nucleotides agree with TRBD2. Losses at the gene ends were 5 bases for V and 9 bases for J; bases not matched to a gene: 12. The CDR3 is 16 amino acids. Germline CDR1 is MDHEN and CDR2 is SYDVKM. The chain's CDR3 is CASSDRLAGGRVAQYF. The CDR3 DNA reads TGTGCCAGCAGTGATAGACTAGCGGGGGGCAGGGTGGCCCAGTACTTC.

CDR3 protein: CASSDKREGHHEQFF. In DNA form, the CDR3 reads TGTGCCAGCAGCGACAAGCGGGAGGGCCACCATGAGCAGTTCTTC. The chain joins TRBV5-4 to TRBJ2-1; 10 bases align to TRBD2. Germline V gene data show CDR1 as SGHNT and CDR2 as YYREEE (reference sequence). The CDR3 covers 15 residues. With 4 bases clipped from V and 8 bases from J, the junction kept 9 bases outside the gene matches. Looking up the rest from reference TRBV5-4 and TRBJ2-1 gives the full variable domain: ETGVTQSPTHLIKTRGQQVTLRCSSQSGHNTVSWYQQALGQGPQFIFQYYREEENGRGNFPPRFSGLQFPNYSSELNVNALELDDSALYLCASSDKREGHHEQFFGPGTRLTVL.

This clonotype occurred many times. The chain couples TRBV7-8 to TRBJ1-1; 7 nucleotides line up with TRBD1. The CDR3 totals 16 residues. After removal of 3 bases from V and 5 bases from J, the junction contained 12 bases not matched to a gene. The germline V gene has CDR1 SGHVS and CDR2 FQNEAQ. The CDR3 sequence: CASSFSQTGDGTEAFF. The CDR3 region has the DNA TGTGCCAGCAGCTTCTCCCAAACAGGGGATGGTACTGAAGCTTTCTTT.

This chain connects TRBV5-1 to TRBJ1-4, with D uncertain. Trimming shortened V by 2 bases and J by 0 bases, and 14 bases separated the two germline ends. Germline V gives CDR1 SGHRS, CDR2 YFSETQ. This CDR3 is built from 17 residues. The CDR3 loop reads CASSFTDGSATNEKLFF. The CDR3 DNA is TGCGCCAGCAGCTTTACGGATGGAAGTGCAACTAATGAAAAACTGTTTTTT. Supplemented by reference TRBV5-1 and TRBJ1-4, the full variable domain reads KAGVTQTPRYLIKTRGQQVTLSCSPISGHRSVSWYQQTPGQGLQFLFEYFSETQRNKGNFPGRFSGRQFSNSRSEMNVSTLELGDSALYLCASSFTDGSATNEKLFFGSGTQLSVL.

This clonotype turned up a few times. CDR3 bases: TGTGCCAGCAGCTTAGCAGGGGCTAATCAGAAAAACATTCAGTACTTC. Protein product: CASSLAGANQKNIQYF. This rearrangement joins TRBV7-8 to TRBJ2-4; D may be TRBD1 (5 bases). The CDR3 covers 16 residues. Between the trimmed V and J ends, which lost 0 bases and 4 bases, there was a span of 13 bases. Germline lookup yields CDR1 SGHVS and CDR2 FQNEAQ.

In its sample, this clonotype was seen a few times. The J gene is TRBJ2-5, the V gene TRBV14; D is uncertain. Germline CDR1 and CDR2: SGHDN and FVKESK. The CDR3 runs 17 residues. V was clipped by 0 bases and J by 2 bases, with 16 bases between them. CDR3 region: CASSQDVAANLQETQYF. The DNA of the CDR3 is TGTGCCAGCAGCCAAGATGTGGCAGCTAACTTACAAGAGACCCAGTACTTC.

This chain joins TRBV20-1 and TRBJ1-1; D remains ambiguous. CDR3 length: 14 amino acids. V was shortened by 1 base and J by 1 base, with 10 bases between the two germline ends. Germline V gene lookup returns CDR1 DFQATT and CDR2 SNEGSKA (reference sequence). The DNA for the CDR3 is TGCAGTGCTAGAGGGATTTTTGGGAACACTGAAGCTTTCTTT. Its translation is CSARGIFGNTEAFF.

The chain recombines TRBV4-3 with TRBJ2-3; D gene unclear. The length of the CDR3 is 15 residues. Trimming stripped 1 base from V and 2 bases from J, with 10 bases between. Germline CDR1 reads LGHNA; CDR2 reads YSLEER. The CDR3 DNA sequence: TGCGCCAGCAGCCAAGTAAGGCTATACACAGATACGCAGTATTTT. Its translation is CASSQVRLYTDTQYF.

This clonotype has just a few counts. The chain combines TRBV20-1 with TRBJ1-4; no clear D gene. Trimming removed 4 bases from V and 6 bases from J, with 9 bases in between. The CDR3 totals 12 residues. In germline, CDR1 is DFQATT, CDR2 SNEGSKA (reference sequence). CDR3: CSATVRHEKLFF. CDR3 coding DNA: TGCAGTGCTACAGTAAGGCATGAAAAACTGTTTTTT.

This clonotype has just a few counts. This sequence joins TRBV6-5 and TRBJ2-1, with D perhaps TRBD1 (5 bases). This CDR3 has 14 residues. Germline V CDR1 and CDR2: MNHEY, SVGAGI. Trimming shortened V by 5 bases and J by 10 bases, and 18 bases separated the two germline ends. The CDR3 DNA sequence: TGTGCCAGCAGTACAGTTATCAACTCAGGGGAGCAGTTCTTC. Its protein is CASSTVINSGEQFF.

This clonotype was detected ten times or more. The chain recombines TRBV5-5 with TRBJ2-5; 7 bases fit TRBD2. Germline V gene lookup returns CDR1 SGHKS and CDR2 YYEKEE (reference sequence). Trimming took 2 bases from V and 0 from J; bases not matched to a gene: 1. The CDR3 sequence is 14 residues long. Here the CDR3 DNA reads TGTGCCAGCAGCTTCGGGGGGTACCAAGAGACCCAGTACTTC. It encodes CASSFGGYQETQYF.

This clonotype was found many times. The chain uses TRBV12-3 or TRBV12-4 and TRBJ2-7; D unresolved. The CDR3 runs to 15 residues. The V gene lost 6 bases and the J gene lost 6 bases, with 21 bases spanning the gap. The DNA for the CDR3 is TGTGCCAGCAGCCCCCGAGGTATCAGGCCCCTCGAGCAGTACTTC. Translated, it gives CASSPRGIRPLEQYF.

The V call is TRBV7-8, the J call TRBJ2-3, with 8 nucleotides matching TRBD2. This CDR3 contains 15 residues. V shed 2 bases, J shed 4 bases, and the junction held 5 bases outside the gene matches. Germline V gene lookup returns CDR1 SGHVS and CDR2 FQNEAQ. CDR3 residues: CASSLTRGAADTQYF. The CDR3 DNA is TGTGCCAGCAGCTTAACGCGGGGGGCGGCAGATACGCAGTATTTT.

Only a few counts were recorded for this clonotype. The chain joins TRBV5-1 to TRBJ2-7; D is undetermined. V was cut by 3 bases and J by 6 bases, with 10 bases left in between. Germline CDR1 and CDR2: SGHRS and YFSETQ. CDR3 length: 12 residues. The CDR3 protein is CASSSHSGEQYF. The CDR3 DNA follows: TGCGCCAGCAGCTCCCACAGTGGCGAGCAGTACTTC.

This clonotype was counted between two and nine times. In nucleotides, the CDR3 is TGTGCCAGCAGCGTAGGGGCGGATAACGTGGGCGAGCAGTACTTC. Translating it yields CASSVGADNVGEQYF. This sequence joins TRBV9 and TRBJ2-7; D gene uncertain. Trimming left V 0 bases short and J 6 bases short, with 16 bases between. This CDR3 has 15 residues. Germline V gene sequence: CDR1 SGDLS, CDR2 YYNGEE.

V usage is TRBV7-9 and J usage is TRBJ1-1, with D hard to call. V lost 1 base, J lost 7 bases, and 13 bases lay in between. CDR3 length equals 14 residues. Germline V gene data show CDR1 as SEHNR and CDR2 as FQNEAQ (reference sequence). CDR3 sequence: CASSLGVKGSEAFF. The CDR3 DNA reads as TGTGCCAGCAGCTTAGGGGTAAAGGGAAGTGAAGCTTTCTTT.

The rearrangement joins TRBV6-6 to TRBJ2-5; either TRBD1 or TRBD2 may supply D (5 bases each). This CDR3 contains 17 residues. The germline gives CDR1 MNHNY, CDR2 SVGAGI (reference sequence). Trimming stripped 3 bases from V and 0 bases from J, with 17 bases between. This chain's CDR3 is CASSYVRDPSYQETQYF. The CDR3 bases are TGTGCCAGCAGTTATGTCAGGGACCCGTCGTACCAAGAGACCCAGTACTTC.

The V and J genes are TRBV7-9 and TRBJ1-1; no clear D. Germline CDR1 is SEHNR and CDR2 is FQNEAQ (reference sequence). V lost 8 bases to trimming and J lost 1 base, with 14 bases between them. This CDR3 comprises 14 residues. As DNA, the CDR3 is TGTGCCAGCCGGTTGGACGGAGGGAACACTGAAGCTTTCTTT. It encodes CASRLDGGNTEAFF.

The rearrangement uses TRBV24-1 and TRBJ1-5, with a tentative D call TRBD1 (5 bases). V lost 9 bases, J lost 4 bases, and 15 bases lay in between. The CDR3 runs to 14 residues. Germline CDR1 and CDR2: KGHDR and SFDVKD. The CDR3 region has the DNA TGTGCCACCGCAGCAGGGTTTGAAAATCAGCCCCAGCATTTT. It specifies CATAAGFENQPQHF.

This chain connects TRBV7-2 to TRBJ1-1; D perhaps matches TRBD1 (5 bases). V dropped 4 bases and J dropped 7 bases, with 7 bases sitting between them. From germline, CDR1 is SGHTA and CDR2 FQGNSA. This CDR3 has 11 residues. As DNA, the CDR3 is TGTGCCAGCAGCTCTGGGGGTGAAGCTTTCTTT. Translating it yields CASSSGGEAFF.

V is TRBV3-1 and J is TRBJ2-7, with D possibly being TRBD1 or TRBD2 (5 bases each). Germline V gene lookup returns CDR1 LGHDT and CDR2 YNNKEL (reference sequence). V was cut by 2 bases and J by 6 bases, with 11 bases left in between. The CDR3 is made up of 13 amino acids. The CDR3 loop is CASSQLGTGEQYF. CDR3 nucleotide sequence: TGTGCCAGCAGCCAACTTGGGACCGGCGAGCAGTACTTC.

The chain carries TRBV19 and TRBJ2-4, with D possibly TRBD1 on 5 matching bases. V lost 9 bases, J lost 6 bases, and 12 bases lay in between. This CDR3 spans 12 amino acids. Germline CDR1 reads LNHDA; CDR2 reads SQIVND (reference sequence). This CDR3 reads CASQSRANIQYF. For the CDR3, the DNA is TGTGCCAGCCAGAGCAGGGCAAACATTCAGTACTTC.

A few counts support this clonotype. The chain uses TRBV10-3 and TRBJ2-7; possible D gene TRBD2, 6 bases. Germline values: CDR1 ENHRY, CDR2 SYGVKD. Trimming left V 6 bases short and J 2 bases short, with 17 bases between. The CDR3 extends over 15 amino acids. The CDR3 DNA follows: TGTGCCATCAGAACCGGGACTGGAAATCCCTACGAGCAGTACTTC. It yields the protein CAIRTGTGNPYEQYF.

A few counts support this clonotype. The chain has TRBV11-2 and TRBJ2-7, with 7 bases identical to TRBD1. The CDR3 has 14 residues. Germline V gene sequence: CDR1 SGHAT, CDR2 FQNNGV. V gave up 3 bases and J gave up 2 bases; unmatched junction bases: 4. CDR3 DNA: TGTGCCAGCAGCTTGGACAGGACGACCTACGAGCAGTACTTC. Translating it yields CASSLDRTTYEQYF.

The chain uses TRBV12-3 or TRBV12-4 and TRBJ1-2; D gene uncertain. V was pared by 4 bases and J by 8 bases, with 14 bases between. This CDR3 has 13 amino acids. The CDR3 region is CASSSDSAAGYTF. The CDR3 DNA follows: TGTGCCAGCAGTTCGGACTCGGCGGCGGGCTACACCTTC.